Here is one T cell receptor (beta chain) with its context. This sample stems from a study of blood T cell repertoires in COVID-19. Sequencing was performed with immunoSEQ multiplex PCR; in TCRdb, only in-frame clones are kept and a portion is missing. The sample has 250,000 or so clones; about 91% are singletons. Trimming at V came to 4 bases and at J to 12 bases, leaving 9 bases not matched to a gene. Germline V gene data show CDR1 as SQVTM and CDR2 as ANQGSEA. CDR3 length: 13 amino acids. The clonotype was recovered from a woman aged 40 to 50 who had recovered from COVID-19. The chain recombines TRBV29-1 with TRBJ1-2; 12 nucleotides match TRBD1. Sequenced: peripheral blood. The CDR3 loop reads CSVGLSGTGGHTF. DNA for the CDR3: TGCAGCGTTGGACTCTCCGGGACAGGGGGCCACACCTTC.